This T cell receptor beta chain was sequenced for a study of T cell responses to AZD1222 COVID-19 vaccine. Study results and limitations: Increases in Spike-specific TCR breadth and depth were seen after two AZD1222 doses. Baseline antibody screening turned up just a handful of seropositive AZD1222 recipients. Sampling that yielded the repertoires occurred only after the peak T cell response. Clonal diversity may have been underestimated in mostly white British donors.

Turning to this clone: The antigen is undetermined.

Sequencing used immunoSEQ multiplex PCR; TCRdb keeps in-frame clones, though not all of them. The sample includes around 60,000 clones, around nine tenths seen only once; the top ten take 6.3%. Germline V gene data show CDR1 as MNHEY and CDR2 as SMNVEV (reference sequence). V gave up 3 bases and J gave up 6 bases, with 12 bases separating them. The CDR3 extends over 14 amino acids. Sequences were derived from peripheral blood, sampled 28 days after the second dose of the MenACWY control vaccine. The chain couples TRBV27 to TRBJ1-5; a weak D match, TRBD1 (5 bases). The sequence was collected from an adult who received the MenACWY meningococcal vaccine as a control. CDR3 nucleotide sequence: TGTGCCAGCAGTTTCTCAGGGTTGGCTCAGCCCCAGCATTTT. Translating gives CASSFSGLAQPQHF.